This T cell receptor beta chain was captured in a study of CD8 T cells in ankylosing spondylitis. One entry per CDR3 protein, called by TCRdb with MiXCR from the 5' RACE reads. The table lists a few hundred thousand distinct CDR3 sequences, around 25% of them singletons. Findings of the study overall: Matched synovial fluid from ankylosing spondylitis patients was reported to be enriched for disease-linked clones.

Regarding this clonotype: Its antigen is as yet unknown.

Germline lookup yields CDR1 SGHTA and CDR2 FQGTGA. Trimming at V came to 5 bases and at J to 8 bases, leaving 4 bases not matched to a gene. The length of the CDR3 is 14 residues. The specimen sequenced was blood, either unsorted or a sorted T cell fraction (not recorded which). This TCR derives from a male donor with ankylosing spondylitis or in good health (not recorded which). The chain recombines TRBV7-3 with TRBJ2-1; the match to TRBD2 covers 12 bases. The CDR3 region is CASSRGLAGDEQFF. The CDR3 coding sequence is TGTGCCAGCAGCAGGGGACTAGCGGGCGATGAGCAGTTCTTC.